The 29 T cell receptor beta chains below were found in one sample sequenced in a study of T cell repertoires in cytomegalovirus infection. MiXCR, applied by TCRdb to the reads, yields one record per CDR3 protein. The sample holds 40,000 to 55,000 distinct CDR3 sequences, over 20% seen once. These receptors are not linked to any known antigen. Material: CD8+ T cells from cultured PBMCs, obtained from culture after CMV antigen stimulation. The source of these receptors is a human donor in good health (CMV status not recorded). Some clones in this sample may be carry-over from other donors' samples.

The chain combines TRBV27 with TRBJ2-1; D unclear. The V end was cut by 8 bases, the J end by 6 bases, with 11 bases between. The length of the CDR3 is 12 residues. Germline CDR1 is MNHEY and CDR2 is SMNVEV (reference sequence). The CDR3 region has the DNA TGTGCCAGCGGATGGCAAGGCAATGAGCAGTTCTTC. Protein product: CASGWQGNEQFF.

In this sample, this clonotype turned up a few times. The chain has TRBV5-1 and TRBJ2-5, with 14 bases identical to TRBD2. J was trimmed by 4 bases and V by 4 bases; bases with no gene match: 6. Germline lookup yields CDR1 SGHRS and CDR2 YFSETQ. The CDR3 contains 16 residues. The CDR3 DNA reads TGCGCCAGCAGCCCCGGACTAGCGGGAGGCTCAGAGACCCAGTACTTC. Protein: CASSPGLAGGSETQYF.

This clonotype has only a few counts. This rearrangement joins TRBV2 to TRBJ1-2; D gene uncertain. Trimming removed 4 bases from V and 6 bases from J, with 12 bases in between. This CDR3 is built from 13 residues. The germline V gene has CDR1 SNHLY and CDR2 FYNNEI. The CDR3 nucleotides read TGTGCCAGCAGTGTTTTCCTGCGAGATGGCTACACCTTC. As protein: CASSVFLRDGYTF.

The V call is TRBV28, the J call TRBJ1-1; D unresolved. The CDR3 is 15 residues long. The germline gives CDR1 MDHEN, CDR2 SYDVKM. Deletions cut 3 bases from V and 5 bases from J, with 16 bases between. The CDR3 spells CASSFKGRGNTEAFF. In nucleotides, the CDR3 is TGTGCCAGCAGTTTTAAGGGCAGAGGGAATACTGAAGCTTTCTTT.

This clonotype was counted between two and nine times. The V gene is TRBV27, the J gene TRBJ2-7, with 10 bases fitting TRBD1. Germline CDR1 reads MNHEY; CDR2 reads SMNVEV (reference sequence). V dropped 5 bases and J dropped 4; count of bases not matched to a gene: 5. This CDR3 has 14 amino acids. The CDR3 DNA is TGTGCCAGCAGTCCAAGGGGACAGGGGTACGAGCAGTACTTC. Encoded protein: CASSPRGQGYEQYF.

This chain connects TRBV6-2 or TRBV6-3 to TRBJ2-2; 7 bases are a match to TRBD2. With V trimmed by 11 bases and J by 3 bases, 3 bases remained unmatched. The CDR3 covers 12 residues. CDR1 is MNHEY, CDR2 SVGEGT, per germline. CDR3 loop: CARGGYTGELFF. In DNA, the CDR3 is TGTGCCCGCGGGGGATACACCGGGGAGCTGTTTTTT.

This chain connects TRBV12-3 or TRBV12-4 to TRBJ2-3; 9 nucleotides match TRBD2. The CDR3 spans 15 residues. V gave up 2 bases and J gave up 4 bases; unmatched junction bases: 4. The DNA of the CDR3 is TGTGCCAGCAGTTTACCTAGCGGGAAGCCAGATACGCAGTATTTT. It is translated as CASSLPSGKPDTQYF.

This chain's CDR3 is CAISEYLEGQNTEAFF. The CDR3 nucleotides are TGTGCCATCAGTGAGTACTTAGAGGGACAGAACACTGAAGCTTTCTTT. The J gene is TRBJ1-1, the V gene TRBV10-3, with D tentatively TRBD1 (6 bases). Germline V gene lookup returns CDR1 ENHRY and CDR2 SYGVKD. The V gene lost 1 base and the J gene lost 1 base, with 13 bases spanning the gap. The CDR3 contains 16 residues.

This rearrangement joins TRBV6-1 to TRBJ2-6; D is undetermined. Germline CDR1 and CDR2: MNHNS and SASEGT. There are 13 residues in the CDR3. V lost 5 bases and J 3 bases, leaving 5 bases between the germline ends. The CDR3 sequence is CASSYLGANVLTF. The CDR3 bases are TGTGCCAGCAGTTATCTTGGGGCCAACGTCCTGACTTTC.

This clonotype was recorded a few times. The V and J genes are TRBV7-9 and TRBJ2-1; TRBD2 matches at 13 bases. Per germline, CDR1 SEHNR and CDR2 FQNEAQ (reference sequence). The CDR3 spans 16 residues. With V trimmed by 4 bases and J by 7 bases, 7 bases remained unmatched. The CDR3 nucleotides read TGTGCCAGCAGCTCTAGGACTAGCGGGAGAATAAATGAGCAGTTCTTC. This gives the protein CASSSRTSGRINEQFF.

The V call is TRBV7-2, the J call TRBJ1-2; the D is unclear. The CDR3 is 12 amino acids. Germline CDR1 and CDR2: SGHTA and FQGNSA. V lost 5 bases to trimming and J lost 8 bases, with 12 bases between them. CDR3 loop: CASSPRTDGYTF. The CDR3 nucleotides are TGTGCCAGCAGCCCTCGGACGGACGGCTACACCTTC. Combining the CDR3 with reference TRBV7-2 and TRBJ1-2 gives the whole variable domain GAGVSQSPSNKVTEKGKDVELRCDPISGHTALYWYRQSLGQGLEFLIYFQGNSAPDKSGLPSDRFSAERTGGSVSTLTIQRTQQEDSAVYLCASSPRTDGYTFGSGTRLTVV.

CDR3 protein: CASSEAGGIDTQYF. The CDR3 bases are TGTGCCAGTAGTGAGGCGGGAGGAATAGATACGCAGTATTTT. The rearrangement joins TRBV19 to TRBJ2-3; 8 bases line up with TRBD2. The CDR3 has 14 amino acids. V shed 5 bases and J 5 bases; nucleotides not matched to a gene: 6. The germline CDR1 and CDR2 sequences are LNHDA and SQIVND (reference sequence).

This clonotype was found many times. CDR3 DNA: TGTGCCAGCAGTGAAGCGCCAGGGAGCACAGATACGCAGTATTTT. This encodes CASSEAPGSTDTQYF. The chain employs TRBV6-1 and TRBJ2-3; maybe TRBD1 (5 bases). Per germline, CDR1 MNHNS and CDR2 SASEGT. The CDR3 has 15 amino acids. V lost 0 bases, J lost 0 bases, and 7 bases lay in between.

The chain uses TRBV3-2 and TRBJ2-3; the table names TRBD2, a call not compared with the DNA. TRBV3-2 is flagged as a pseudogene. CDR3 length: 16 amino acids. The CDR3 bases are TGTGCCAGCAGCCAAGCCCCTACCGGACGTTTGGATACGCAGTATTTT. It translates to CASSQAPTGRLDTQYF.

As DNA, the CDR3 is TGTGCCAGCAGCTTAGATGTTTCTCGGGAGCTGTTTTTT. Its protein product is CASSLDVSRELFF. The chain uses TRBV7-2 and TRBJ2-2; D not resolved. The V gene lost 1 base and the J gene lost 9 bases, with 9 bases spanning the gap. Per the germline V gene, CDR1 is SGHTA and CDR2 is FQGNSA. The CDR3 has 13 residues.

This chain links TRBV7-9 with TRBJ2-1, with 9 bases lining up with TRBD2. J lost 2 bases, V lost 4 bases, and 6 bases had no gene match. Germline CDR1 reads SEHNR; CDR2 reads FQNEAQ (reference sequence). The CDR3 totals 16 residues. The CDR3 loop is CASSSETSGPYNEQFF. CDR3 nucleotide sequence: TGTGCCAGCAGCTCCGAGACTAGCGGTCCCTACAATGAGCAGTTCTTC.

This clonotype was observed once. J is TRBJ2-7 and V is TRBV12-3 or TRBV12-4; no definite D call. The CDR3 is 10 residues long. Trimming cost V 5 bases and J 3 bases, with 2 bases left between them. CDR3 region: CASSLYEQYF. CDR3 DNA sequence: TGTGCCAGCAGTCTCTACGAGCAGTACTTC.

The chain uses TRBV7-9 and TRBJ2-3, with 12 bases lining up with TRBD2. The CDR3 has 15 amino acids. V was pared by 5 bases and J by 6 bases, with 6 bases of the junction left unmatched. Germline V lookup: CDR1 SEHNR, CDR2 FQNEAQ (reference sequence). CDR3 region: CASSPTSGRGDTQYF. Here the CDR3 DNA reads TGTGCCAGCAGCCCGACTAGCGGGAGAGGTGATACGCAGTATTTT.

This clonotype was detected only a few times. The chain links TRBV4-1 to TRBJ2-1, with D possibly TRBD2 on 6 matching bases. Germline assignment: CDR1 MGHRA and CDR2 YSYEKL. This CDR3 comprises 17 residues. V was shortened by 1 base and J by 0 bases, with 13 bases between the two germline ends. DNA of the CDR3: TGCGCCAGCAGCCAAGTCGGGACTTCGAGCTCCTACAATGAGCAGTTCTTC. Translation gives CASSQVGTSSSYNEQFF.

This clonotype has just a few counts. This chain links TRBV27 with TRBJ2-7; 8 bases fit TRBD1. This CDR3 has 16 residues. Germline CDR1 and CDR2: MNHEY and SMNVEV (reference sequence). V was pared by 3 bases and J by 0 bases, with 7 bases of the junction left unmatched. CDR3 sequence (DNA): TGTGCCAGCAGTTTCTCGACAGGGGACACCTCCTACGAGCAGTACTTC. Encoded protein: CASSFSTGDTSYEQYF.

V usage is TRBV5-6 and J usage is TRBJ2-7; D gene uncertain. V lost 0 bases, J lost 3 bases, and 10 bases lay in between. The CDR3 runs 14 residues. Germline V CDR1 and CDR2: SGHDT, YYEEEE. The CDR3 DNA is TGTGCCAGCAGCTTGGCTGGCAGCTACTACGAGCAGTACTTC. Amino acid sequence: CASSLAGSYYEQYF. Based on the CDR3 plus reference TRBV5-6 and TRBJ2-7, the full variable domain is DAGVTQSPTHLIKTRGQQVTLRCSPKSGHDTVSWYQQALGQGPQFIFQYYEEEERQRGNFPDRFSGHQFPNYSSELNVNALLLGDSALYLCASSLAGSYYEQYFGPGTRLTVT.

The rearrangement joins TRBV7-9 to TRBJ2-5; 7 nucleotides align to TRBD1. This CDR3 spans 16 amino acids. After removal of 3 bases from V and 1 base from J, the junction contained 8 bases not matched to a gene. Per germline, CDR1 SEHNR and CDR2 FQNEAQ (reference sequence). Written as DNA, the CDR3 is TGTGCCAGCAGCTTGGGACAGCGGACTCGCCAAGAGACCCAGTACTTC. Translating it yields CASSLGQRTRQETQYF.

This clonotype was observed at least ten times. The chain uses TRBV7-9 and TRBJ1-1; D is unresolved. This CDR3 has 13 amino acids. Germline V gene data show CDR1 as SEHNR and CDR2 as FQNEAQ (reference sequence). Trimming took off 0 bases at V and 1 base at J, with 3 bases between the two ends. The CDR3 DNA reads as TGTGCCAGCAGCTTAGCGAGGAACACTGAAGCTTTCTTT. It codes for CASSLARNTEAFF.

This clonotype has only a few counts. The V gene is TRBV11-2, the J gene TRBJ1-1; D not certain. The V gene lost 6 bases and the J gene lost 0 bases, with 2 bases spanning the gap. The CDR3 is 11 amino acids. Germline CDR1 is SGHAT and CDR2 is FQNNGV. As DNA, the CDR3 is TGTGCCAGCAGACTGAACACTGAAGCTTTCTTT. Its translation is CASRLNTEAFF.

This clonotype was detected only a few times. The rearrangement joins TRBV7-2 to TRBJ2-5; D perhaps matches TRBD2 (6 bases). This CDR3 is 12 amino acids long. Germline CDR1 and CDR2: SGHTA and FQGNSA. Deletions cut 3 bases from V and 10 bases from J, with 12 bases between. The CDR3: CASSLGGVVQYF. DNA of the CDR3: TGTGCCAGCAGCTTGGGGGGAGTGGTCCAGTACTTC.

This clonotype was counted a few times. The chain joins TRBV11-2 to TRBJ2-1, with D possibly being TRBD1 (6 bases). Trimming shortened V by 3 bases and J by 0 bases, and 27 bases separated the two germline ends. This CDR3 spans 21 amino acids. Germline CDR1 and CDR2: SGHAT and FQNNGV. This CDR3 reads CASSFGFTGHSNPSSYNEQFF. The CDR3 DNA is TGTGCCAGCAGCTTCGGCTTCACAGGGCACTCAAACCCGAGCTCCTACAATGAGCAGTTCTTC.

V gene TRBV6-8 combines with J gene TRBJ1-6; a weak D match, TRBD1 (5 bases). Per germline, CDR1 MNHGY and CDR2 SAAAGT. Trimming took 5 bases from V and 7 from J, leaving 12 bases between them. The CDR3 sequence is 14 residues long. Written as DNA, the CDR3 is TGTGCCAGCAGTCCCGACAGTGAGAATTCACCCCTCCACTTT. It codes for CASSPDSENSPLHF.

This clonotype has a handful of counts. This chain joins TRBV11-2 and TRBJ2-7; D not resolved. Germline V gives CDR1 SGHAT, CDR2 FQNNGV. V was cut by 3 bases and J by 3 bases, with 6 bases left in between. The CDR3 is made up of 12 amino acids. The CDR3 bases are TGTGCCAGCAGCTTTCGGCGCTACGAGCAGTACTTC. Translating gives CASSFRRYEQYF.

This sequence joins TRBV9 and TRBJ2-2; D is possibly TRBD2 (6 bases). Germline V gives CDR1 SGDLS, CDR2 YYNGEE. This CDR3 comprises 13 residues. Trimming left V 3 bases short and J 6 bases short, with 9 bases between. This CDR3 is CASSGPSAGELFF. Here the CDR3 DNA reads TGTGCCAGCAGCGGCCCTAGCGCCGGGGAGCTGTTTTTT.